This record covers a single T cell receptor (beta chain). The CDR3 totals 15 residues. Germline-derived CDR1 and CDR2 are LGHNA and YSLEER. V was clipped by 0 bases and J by 2 bases, with 8 bases between them. This entry comes from a study of patients and donors after allogeneic stem cell transplantation. TCRdb re-called the RT-PCR reads with MiXCR, one entry per CDR3 protein. The sample holds roughly 940,000 distinct CDR3 sequences; about a sixth are singletons and the top ten take roughly 6%. The TCR was taken from a human donor who was either an allogeneic HSCT recipient or a stem cell or donor lymphocyte infusion donor (not recorded which). It is not recorded whose cells these are; they may come from a transplant donor. The chain has TRBV4-3 and TRBJ1-5; D is unresolved. Source material: blood, either unsorted or a sorted T cell fraction (not recorded which). CDR3 bases: TGCGCCAGCAGCCAAGAGGCAGTTGGCAATCAGCCCCAGCATTTT. Translated, it gives CASSQEAVGNQPQHF.